Given below is one TCR beta chain in context. Its antigen is still unknown. No much larger clonotype is one base removed from it; base qualities were not supplied. This specimen belongs to a study of control samples from healthy donors and cancer patients (dated by TCRdb to 2020 to 2021). Sequences SGHRS (CDR1) and YFSETQ (CDR2) are obtained from the germline V gene. There are 16 amino acids in the CDR3, from cysteine to phenylalanine inclusive. The CDR3 DNA has 48 bases and is translated from base 1. Relative to germline, V is 2 bases shorter and J is 6 bases shorter, with 17 bases between their ends. Libraries came from the immunoSEQ multiplex PCR assay. TCRdb holds this immuneACCESS table with in-frame rearrangements only. Some clones are missing; in checked studies, unresolved V genes explain under half, and the rest has no known cause. This sample holds roughly 90,000 clones; approximately 95% were observed only once. The ten largest account for about 1.5% of the sample.

This TCR came from a woman younger than 45 in good health. The chain is assembled from TRBV5-1 and TRBJ2-2, with a tentative D gene TRBD1 over 6 matching bases. What was sequenced was blood. The CDR3: CASSFVTGLVAGELFF. The nucleotide sequence is given as TGCGCCAGCAGCTTTGTGACAGGCCTGGTGGCCGGGGAGCTGTTTTTT.